This TCR beta chain came from a study of CD8 T cells in ankylosing spondylitis. TCRdb itself ran the 5' RACE reads through MiXCR, one entry per CDR3 protein. The sample shows 150,000 to 200,000 distinct CDR3 sequences, 10% to 15% of them seen only once. This clonotype was observed at least ten times. Trimming left V 6 bases short and J 5 bases short, with 16 bases between. CDR1 and CDR2 (germline): LGHNA, YSLEER. The CDR3 has 15 residues. The clonotype originates from a female donor with ankylosing spondylitis or in good health (not recorded which). The genes are TRBV4-3 and TRBJ2-2; the D call may be TRBD1 or TRBD2 (5 bases each). Source material: blood, either unsorted or a sorted T cell fraction (not recorded which). The CDR3 nucleotides read TGCGCCAGCAGTGTGGGGGAATCTCCGACCGGGGAGCTGTTTTTT. Protein product: CASSVGESPTGELFF.